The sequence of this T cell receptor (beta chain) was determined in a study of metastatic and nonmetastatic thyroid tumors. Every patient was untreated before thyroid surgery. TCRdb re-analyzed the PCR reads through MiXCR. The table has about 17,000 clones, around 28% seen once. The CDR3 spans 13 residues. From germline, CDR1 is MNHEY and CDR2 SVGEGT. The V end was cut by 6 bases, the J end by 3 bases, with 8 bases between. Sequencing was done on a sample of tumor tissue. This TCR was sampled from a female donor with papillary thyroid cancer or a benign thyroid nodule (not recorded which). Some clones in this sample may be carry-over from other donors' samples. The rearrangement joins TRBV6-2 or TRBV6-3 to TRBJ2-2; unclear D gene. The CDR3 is CASSPRDTGELFF. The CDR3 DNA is TGTGCCAGCAGCCCCCGGGACACCGGGGAGCTGTTTTTT.